One sample yielded the 16 T cell receptor beta chains listed below, sequenced in a study of T cell responses to AZD1222 COVID-19 vaccine. The assay was immunoSEQ multiplex PCR, and TCRdb's table has in-frame clones only and misses some. The table shows some 120,000 clones, with roughly 90% occurring only once. The sequences come from peripheral blood, collected 28 days after the second dose of the MenACWY control vaccine. These receptors came from an adult who received the MenACWY meningococcal vaccine as a control.

This chain connects TRBV27 to TRBJ1-5, with TRBD1 matching 7 bases. With 4 bases clipped from V and 0 bases from J, the junction kept 6 bases outside the gene matches. CDR1 MNHEY and CDR2 SMNVEV come from the germline V gene (reference sequence). The CDR3 runs 16 residues. The CDR3 DNA is TGTGCCAGCAGTTCGACAGGGAACTATAGCAATCAGCCCCAGCATTTT. Protein product: CASSSTGNYSNQPQHF.

This clone was observed once. The rearrangement links TRBV24-1 to TRBJ2-3, with 15 positions matching TRBD2. Germline assignment: CDR1 KGHDR and CDR2 SFDVKD. Trimming cost V 0 bases and J 6 bases; bases outside gene matches: 6. The CDR3 runs 18 residues. The CDR3 coding sequence is TGTGCCACCAGTGATTTGACCGGGACTAGCGGGGGGCGGGATACGCAGTATTTT. It codes for CATSDLTGTSGGRDTQYF.

The rearrangement joins TRBV7-2 to TRBJ2-2; possibly TRBD1 or TRBD2 for D (5 bases each). In germline, CDR1 is SGHTA, CDR2 FQGNSA. This CDR3 is 17 amino acids long. Trimming removed 5 bases at V and 1 base at J, with 17 bases between. The CDR3 region is CASSLLAGTLNTGELFF. CDR3 nucleotide sequence: TGTGCCAGCAGCCTCCTTGCCGGGACGCTGAACACCGGGGAGCTGTTTTTT.

The V call is TRBV5-5, the J call TRBJ2-1, with TRBD2 matching 8 bases. Germline loops: CDR1 SGHKS, CDR2 YYEKEE (reference sequence). The CDR3 spans 19 residues. The trim removed 4 bases at V and 5 bases at J, leaving 20 bases unmatched. The CDR3 DNA reads as TGTGCCAGCAGCCTCACCCTCGCGGGAGGCCGCCTGAGGGACAATGAGCAGTTCTTC. Translating it yields CASSLTLAGGRLRDNEQFF.

V and J are TRBV21-1 and TRBJ2-2; TRBD1 was called by the table and not checked on the DNA. TRBV21-1 has pseudogene status. The CDR3 length is 17 residues. The CDR3 loop is CASSKEGVTGCGGELFF. CDR3 nucleotides: TGTGCCAGCAGCAAAGAGGGGGTGACAGGGTGTGGCGGGGAGCTGTTTTTT.

CDR3 amino acids: CASSLVGDRSYNEQFF. Written as DNA, the CDR3 is TGTGCCAGCAGCTTAGTCGGGGACAGGAGCTACAATGAGCAGTTCTTC. The chain recombines TRBV7-2 with TRBJ2-1; 8 bases match TRBD1. V dropped 1 base and J dropped 3; count of bases not matched to a gene: 5. Germline V gene data show CDR1 as SGHTA and CDR2 as FQGNSA. The CDR3 length is 16 residues.

The CDR3 sequence: CSVQTGETEAFF. The DNA for the CDR3 is TGCAGCGTACAGACAGGGGAAACTGAAGCTTTCTTT. This rearrangement joins TRBV29-1 to TRBJ1-1, with 8 bases lining up with TRBD1. Germline V gives CDR1 SQVTM, CDR2 ANQGSEA. This CDR3 has 12 amino acids. V shed 6 bases and J 5 bases; nucleotides not matched to a gene: 5.

V gene TRBV21-1 combines with J gene TRBJ1-6; TRBD1 is the table's D call and was not checked against the DNA. TRBV21-1 is a recognized pseudogene. CDR3 length equals 19 residues. CDR3 loop: CASSHRSTAPKKFRAPLHF. In DNA form, the CDR3 reads TGTGCCAGCAGCCACCGATCGACAGCGCCTAAGAAGTTCAGGGCACCCCTCCACTTT.

The chain has TRBV6-5 and TRBJ1-6; no clear D. This CDR3 has 13 amino acids. The germline CDR1 and CDR2 sequences are MNHEY and SVGAGI. V was shortened by 7 bases and J by 4 bases, with 8 bases between the two germline ends. The CDR3 sequence is CASITEYNSPLHF. In DNA form, the CDR3 reads TGTGCCAGCATTACCGAGTATAATTCACCCCTCCACTTT.

The rearrangement uses TRBV11-2 and TRBJ1-2; no reliable D call. The CDR3 totals 15 residues. V lost 2 bases and J lost 0, with 10 bases in between. Germline assignment: CDR1 SGHAT and CDR2 FQNNGV. The CDR3 bases are TGTGCCAGCAGCTTAAAGGACGGTGCTAACTATGGCTACACCTTC. Protein: CASSLKDGANYGYTF.

J is TRBJ1-5 and V is TRBV28, with D possibly matching TRBD1 (5 bases). With 3 bases removed from V and 3 bases from J, the gap between germline ends came to 24 bases. Germline assignment: CDR1 MDHEN and CDR2 SYDVKM. The length of the CDR3 is 19 residues. The CDR3 sequence is CASSFKSASVQVINQPQHF. As DNA, the CDR3 is TGTGCCAGCAGTTTTAAAAGCGCGTCAGTACAGGTTATCAATCAGCCCCAGCATTTT.

This chain connects TRBV5-1 to TRBJ2-1, with D maybe TRBD1 (6 bases). Between the trimmed V and J ends, which lost 4 bases and 1 base, there was a span of 12 bases. This CDR3 region has 15 residues. In germline, CDR1 is SGHRS, CDR2 YFSETQ. CDR3 in DNA: TGCGCCAGCAGCCCACAGACAGGATCCTACAATGAGCAGTTCTTC. The encoded protein is CASSPQTGSYNEQFF.

The genes are TRBV30 and TRBJ2-7, with D perhaps matching TRBD1 (6 bases). Trimming removed 0 bases at V and 4 bases at J, with 16 bases between. Germline CDR1 GTSNPN, CDR2 SVGIG (reference sequence). This CDR3 is built from 15 residues. The DNA of the CDR3 is TGTGCCTGGAGTGTAGGGGGAGCTGGTGGTTACGAGCAGTACTTC. Translating gives CAWSVGGAGGYEQYF.

The V call is TRBV27, the J call TRBJ2-2, with D possibly matching TRBD2 (5 bases). CDR1 MNHEY and CDR2 SMNVEV come from the germline V gene (reference sequence). This CDR3 spans 13 amino acids. Deletions cut 7 bases from V and 2 bases from J, with 8 bases between. This CDR3 is CASTGLNTGELFF. CDR3 in DNA: TGTGCCAGCACCGGACTTAACACCGGGGAGCTGTTTTTT.

The J gene is TRBJ1-1, the V gene TRBV29-1; 8 bases align to TRBD1. The junction had 9 bases not matched to a gene; V was cut back by 8 bases and J by 1 base. This CDR3 has 14 amino acids. Germline V gene sequence: CDR1 SQVTM, CDR2 ANQGSEA. The CDR3 loop reads CSLVPGGENTEAFF. The CDR3, as DNA: TGCAGCCTTGTCCCAGGGGGCGAGAACACTGAAGCTTTCTTT.

V and J are TRBV11-2 and TRBJ2-1; no definite D call. The germline V gene encodes CDR1 SGHAT and CDR2 FQNNGV. The CDR3 extends over 14 amino acids. Between the trimmed V and J ends, which lost 8 bases and 4 bases, there was a span of 15 bases. The DNA of the CDR3 is TGTGCCAGCTCCTCCGAAGCCTGGTACAATGAGCAGTTCTTC. Its translation is CASSSEAWYNEQFF.